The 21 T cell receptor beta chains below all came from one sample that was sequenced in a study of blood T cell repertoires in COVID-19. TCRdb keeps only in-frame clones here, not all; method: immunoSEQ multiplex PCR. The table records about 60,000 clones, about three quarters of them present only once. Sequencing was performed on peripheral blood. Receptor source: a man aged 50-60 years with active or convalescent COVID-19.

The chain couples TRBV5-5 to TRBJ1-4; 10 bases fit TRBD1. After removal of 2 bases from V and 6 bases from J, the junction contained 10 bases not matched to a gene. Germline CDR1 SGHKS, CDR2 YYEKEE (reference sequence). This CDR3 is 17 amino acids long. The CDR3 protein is CASSLSRDRGGDEKLFF. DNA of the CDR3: TGTGCCAGCAGCTTATCCCGGGACAGGGGAGGGGATGAAAAACTGTTTTTT.

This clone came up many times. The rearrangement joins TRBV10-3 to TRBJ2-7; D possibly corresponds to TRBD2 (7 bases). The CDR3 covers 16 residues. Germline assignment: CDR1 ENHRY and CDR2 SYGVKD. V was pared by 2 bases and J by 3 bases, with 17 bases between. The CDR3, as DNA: TGTGCCATCAGTGAGAGGAGGGGGGCGGGAGTCTACGAGCAGTACTTC. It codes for CAISERRGAGVYEQYF.

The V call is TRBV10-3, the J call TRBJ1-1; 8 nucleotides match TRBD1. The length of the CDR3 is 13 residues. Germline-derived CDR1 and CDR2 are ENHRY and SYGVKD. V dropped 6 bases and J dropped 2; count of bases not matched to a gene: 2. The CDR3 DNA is TGTGCCATCAGAGGACAGGGTAACACTGAAGCTTTCTTT. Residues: CAIRGQGNTEAFF.

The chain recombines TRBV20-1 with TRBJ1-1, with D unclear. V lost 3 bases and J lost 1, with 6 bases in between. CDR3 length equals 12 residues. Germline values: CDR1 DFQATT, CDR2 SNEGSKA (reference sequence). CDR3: CSASDRNTEAFF. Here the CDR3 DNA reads TGCAGTGCTAGTGACCGGAACACTGAAGCTTTCTTT.

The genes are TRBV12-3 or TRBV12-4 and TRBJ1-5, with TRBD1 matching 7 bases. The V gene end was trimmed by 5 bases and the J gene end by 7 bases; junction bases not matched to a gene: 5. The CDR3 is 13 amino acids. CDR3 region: CASSLSGGQPQHF. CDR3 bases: TGTGCCAGCAGTCTCTCAGGGGGGCAGCCCCAGCATTTT.

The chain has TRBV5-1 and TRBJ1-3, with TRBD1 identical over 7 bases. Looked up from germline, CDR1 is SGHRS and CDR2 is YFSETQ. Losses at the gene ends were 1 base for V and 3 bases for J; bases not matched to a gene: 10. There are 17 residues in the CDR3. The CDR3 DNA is TGCGCCAGCAGCTTGACCGGTACAGGGGTCGGTGGAAACACCATATATTTT. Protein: CASSLTGTGVGGNTIYF.

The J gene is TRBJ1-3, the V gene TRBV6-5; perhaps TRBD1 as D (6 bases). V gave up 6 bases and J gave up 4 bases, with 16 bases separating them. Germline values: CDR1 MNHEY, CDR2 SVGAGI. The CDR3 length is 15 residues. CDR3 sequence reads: CASRTGEIAGNTIYF. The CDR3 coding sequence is TGTGCCAGCAGGACAGGAGAAATAGCAGGAAACACCATATATTTT.

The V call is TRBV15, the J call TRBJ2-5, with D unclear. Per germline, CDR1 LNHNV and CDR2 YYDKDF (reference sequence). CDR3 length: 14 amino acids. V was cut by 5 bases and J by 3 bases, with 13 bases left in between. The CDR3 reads CATSPRSLEETQYF. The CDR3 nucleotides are TGTGCCACCAGCCCTAGGAGTTTGGAAGAGACCCAGTACTTC. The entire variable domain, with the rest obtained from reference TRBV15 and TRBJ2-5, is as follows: DAMVIQNPRYQVTQFGKPVTLSCSQTLNHNVMYWYQQKSSQAPKLLFHYYDKDFNNEADTPDNFQSRRPNTSFCFLDIRSPGLGDTAMYLCATSPRSLEETQYFGPGTRLLVL.

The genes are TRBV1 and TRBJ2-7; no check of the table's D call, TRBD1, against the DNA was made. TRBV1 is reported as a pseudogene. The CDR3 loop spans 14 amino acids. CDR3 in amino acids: CTSSQDQGNYEQYF. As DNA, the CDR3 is TGCACCAGCAGCCAAGATCAGGGGAACTACGAGCAGTACTTC.

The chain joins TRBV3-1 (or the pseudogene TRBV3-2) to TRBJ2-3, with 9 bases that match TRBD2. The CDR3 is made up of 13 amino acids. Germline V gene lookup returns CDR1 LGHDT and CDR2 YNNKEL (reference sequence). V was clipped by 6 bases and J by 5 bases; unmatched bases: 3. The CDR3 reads CASRRGGGDTQYF. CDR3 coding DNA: TGTGCCAGCAGACGCGGGGGGGGAGATACGCAGTATTTT.

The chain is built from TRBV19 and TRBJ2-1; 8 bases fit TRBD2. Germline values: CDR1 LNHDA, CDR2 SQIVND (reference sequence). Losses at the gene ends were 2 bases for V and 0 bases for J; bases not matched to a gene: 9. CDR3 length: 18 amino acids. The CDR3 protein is CASSIRRDAGGSYNEQFF. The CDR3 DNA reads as TGTGCCAGTAGTATAAGGCGTGACGCGGGGGGCTCCTACAATGAGCAGTTCTTC.

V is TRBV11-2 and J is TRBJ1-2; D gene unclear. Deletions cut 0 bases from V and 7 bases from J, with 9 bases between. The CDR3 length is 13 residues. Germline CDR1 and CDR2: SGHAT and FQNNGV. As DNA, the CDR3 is TGTGCCAGCAGCTTAGAGGCAGTCTCTGGCTACACCTTC. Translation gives CASSLEAVSGYTF.

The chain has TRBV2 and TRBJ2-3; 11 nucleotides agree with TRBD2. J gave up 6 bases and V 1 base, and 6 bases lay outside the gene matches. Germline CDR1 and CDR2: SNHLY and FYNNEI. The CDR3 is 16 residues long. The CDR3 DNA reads TGTGCCAGCAGTGAAGTATTAGCGGGAGGGGAGGATACGCAGTATTTT. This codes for CASSEVLAGGEDTQYF.

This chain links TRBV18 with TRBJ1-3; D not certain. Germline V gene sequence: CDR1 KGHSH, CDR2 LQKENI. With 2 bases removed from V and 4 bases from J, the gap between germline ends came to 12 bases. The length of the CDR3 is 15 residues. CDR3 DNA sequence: TGTGCCAGCTCACCATTTCGGGATTCAGGAAACACCATATATTTT. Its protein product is CASSPFRDSGNTIYF. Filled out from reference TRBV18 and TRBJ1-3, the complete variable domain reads NAGVMQNPRHLVRRRGQEARLRCSPMKGHSHVYWYRQLPEEGLKFMVYLQKENIIDESGMPKERFSAEFPKEGPSILRIQQVVRGDSAAYFCASSPFRDSGNTIYFGEGSWLTVV.

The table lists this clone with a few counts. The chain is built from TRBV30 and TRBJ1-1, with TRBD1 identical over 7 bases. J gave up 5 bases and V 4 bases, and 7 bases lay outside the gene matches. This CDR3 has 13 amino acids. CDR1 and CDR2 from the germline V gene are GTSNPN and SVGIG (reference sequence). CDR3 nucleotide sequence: TGTGCCTGGACGACGGGACAGCGAACTGAAGCTTTCTTT. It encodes CAWTTGQRTEAFF. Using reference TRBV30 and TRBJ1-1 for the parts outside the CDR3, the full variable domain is SQTIHQWPATLVQPVGSPLSLECTVEGTSNPNLYWYRQAAGRGLQLLFYSVGIGQISSEVPQNLSASRPQDRQFILSSKKLLLSDSGFYLCAWTTGQRTEAFFGQGTRLTVV.

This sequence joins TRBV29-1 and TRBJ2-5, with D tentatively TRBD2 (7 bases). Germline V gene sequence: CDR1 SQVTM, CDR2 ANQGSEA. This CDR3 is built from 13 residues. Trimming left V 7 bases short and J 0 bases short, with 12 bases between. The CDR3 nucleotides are TGCAGCGGAGAAGGGGGGGACCAAGAGACCCAGTACTTC. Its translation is CSGEGGDQETQYF.

CDR3 loop: CAISFLRDRVTYGYTF. Here the CDR3 DNA reads TGTGCCATCAGTTTTCTCCGGGACAGGGTGACCTATGGCTACACCTTC. The chain links TRBV10-3 to TRBJ1-2; 9 nucleotides match TRBD1. Per the germline V gene, CDR1 is ENHRY and CDR2 is SYGVKD. J lost 4 bases, V lost 5 bases, and 11 bases had no gene match. CDR3 size: 16 residues.

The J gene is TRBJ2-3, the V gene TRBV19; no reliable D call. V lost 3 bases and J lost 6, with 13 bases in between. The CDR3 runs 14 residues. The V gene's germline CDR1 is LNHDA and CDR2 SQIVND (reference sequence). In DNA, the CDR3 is TGTGCCAGTAGTATTAGTGGGTTGCGGGATACGCAGTATTTT. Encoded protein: CASSISGLRDTQYF.

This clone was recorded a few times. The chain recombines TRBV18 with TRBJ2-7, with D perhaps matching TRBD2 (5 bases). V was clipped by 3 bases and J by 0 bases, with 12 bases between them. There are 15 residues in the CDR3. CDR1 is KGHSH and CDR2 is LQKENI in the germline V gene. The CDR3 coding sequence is TGTGCCAGCTCACCGGCAAGGGAGAGCTCCTACGAGCAGTACTTC. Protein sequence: CASSPARESSYEQYF.

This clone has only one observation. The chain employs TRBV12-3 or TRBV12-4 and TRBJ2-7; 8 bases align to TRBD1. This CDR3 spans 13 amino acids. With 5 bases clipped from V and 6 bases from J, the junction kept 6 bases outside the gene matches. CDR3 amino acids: CASSLTGVGEQYF. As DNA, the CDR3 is TGTGCCAGCAGTCTGACAGGGGTGGGCGAGCAGTACTTC.

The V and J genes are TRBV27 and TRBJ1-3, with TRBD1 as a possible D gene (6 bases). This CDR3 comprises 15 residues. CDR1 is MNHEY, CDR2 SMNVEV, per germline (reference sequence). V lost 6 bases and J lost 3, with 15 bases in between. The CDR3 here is CASRRTGSHGNTIYF. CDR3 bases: TGTGCCAGCAGGAGAACAGGGAGTCATGGAAACACCATATATTTT.